These 24 T cell receptor beta chains share one sample of origin, sequenced in a study of blood T cell repertoires in COVID-19. Generated by immunoSEQ multiplex PCR, the TCRdb table keeps only in-frame clones and is missing some. The sample has 280,000 or so clones, around 88% seen once. Sequencing was done on a sample of PBMCs or T cells enriched from blood (not recorded which). Source of these receptors: a woman aged 40 to 50 who had recovered from COVID-19.

This clone was counted only a few times. The CDR3 sequence is CASSLGAGEGETQYF. In nucleotides, the CDR3 is TGCGCCAGCAGCTTGGGAGCGGGAGAGGGAGAGACCCAGTACTTC. The chain carries TRBV5-1 and TRBJ2-5; TRBD2 matches 8 bases. Germline CDR1 and CDR2: SGHRS and YFSETQ. There are 15 residues in the CDR3. With V trimmed by 0 bases and J by 4 bases, 5 bases remained unmatched.

The CDR3 sequence is CASSPGQESYGYTF. DNA for the CDR3: TGTGCCAGCTCCCCGGGACAGGAGAGCTATGGCTACACCTTC. The chain couples TRBV18 to TRBJ1-2, with 8 nucleotides matching TRBD1. The germline V gene encodes CDR1 KGHSH and CDR2 LQKENI. J was trimmed by 4 bases and V by 6 bases; bases with no gene match: 7. This CDR3 region has 14 residues.

The CDR3 region is CAIARTSGSTDTQYF. The CDR3 bases are TGTGCCATTGCGAGAACTAGCGGGAGCACAGATACGCAGTATTTT. This chain connects TRBV10-3 to TRBJ2-3; TRBD2 matches at 9 bases. The CDR3 loop spans 15 amino acids. The junction had 7 bases not matched to a gene; V was cut back by 9 bases and J by 0 bases. Germline-derived CDR1 and CDR2 are ENHRY and SYGVKD.

The rearrangement uses TRBV18 and TRBJ2-1, with 8 bases aligning to TRBD2. CDR3 size: 18 residues. V lost 5 bases to trimming and J lost 2 bases; unmatched junction nucleotides: 14. Germline CDR1 KGHSH, CDR2 LQKENI. CDR3 sequence: CASSTGGAFSLAYNEQFF. The CDR3 DNA reads as TGTGCCAGCTCAACCGGGGGGGCGTTCTCCCTAGCCTACAATGAGCAGTTCTTC.

The chain joins TRBV24-1 to TRBJ1-2, with 8 bases fitting TRBD1. Germline V gene lookup returns CDR1 KGHDR and CDR2 SFDVKD. This CDR3 is 18 amino acids long. V dropped 4 bases and J dropped 5; count of bases not matched to a gene: 17. The CDR3 reads CATSDPSLGQGEGYGYTF. The CDR3 coding sequence is TGTGCCACCAGTGACCCCAGCCTTGGACAGGGAGAAGGGTATGGCTACACCTTC.

This clone appeared a single time. V usage is TRBV10-1 and J usage is TRBJ2-5; 8 bases line up with TRBD2. J lost 5 bases, V lost 1 base, and 12 bases had no gene match. The CDR3 extends over 17 amino acids. Germline values: CDR1 WNHNN, CDR2 SYGVQD (reference sequence). The CDR3 DNA is TGCGCCAGCAGTGAGTTAGGTTTGGCTAGCGGGTGTGAGACCCAGTACTTC. This codes for CASSELGLASGCETQYF.

The chain is built from TRBV18 and TRBJ2-4, with D possibly TRBD1 on 6 matching bases. The V and J ends lost 3 bases and 0 bases respectively, with 12 bases between them. This CDR3 spans 16 amino acids. Germline assignment: CDR1 KGHSH and CDR2 LQKENI. CDR3 bases: TGTGCCAGCTCACCCGGACAGCAACTAGCCAAAAACATTCAGTACTTC. Amino acids: CASSPGQQLAKNIQYF.

This chain links TRBV29-1 with TRBJ1-2, with D perhaps matching TRBD1 (5 bases). Germline V lookup: CDR1 SQVTM, CDR2 ANQGSEA. The length of the CDR3 is 11 residues. V lost 6 bases, J lost 8 bases, and 13 bases lay in between. CDR3 in DNA: TGCAGCGTAGAGGAGGGGAGAGGCTACACCTTC. This gives the protein CSVEEGRGYTF.

The chain joins TRBV30 to TRBJ2-2; D uncertain. Germline CDR1 is GTSNPN and CDR2 is SVGIG (reference sequence). The CDR3 consists of 12 residues. V was pared by 1 base and J by 3 bases, with 3 bases between. Here the CDR3 reads CAWSGDTGELFF. CDR3 sequence (DNA): TGTGCCTGGAGTGGAGACACCGGGGAGCTGTTTTTT.

V usage is TRBV7-8 and J usage is TRBJ2-3, with 8 bases aligning to TRBD1. V gave up 1 base and J gave up 2 bases; unmatched junction bases: 5. CDR1 is SGHVS and CDR2 is FQNEAQ in the germline V gene. The CDR3 is 16 amino acids. The CDR3 DNA sequence: TGTGCCAGCAGCTTAGTCAGGGGGCTCTCCACAGATACGCAGTATTTT. The encoded protein is CASSLVRGLSTDTQYF.

This rearrangement joins TRBV30 to TRBJ1-1; possibly TRBD1 for D (6 bases). The CDR3 covers 16 residues. The V gene's germline CDR1 is GTSNPN and CDR2 SVGIG (reference sequence). The V end lost 7 bases, the J end lost 0 bases, and 21 bases lay between the germline ends. The DNA for the CDR3 is TGTGCCTTCGGGACGATTCGGACAGTTGTGAACACTGAAGCTTTCTTT. Residues: CAFGTIRTVVNTEAFF.

V is TRBV6-6 and J is TRBJ1-3, with 8 positions matching TRBD1. In germline, CDR1 is MNHNY, CDR2 SVGAGI (reference sequence). V was pared by 6 bases and J by 0 bases, with 4 bases of the junction left unmatched. This CDR3 has 15 amino acids. CDR3 sequence: CASSQTGDSGNTIYF. The CDR3 nucleotides are TGTGCCAGCAGCCAGACAGGGGACTCTGGAAACACCATATATTTT.

The CDR3 loop is CSVGAANEQYF. CDR3 in DNA: TGCAGCGTGGGAGCAGCTAACGAGCAGTACTTC. V gene TRBV29-1 combines with J gene TRBJ2-7, with D possibly being TRBD2 (5 bases). Germline CDR1 is SQVTM and CDR2 is ANQGSEA. This CDR3 comprises 11 residues. V lost 6 bases and J lost 5, with 11 bases in between.

V is TRBV19 and J is TRBJ1-2; D not certain. Trimming cost V 10 bases and J 4 bases, with 22 bases left between them. CDR3 length: 15 residues. Germline CDR1 reads LNHDA; CDR2 reads SQIVND (reference sequence). Here the CDR3 DNA reads TGTGCCACCCCCACCCCACGACCCGCGGGCTATGGCTACACCTTC. Protein sequence: CATPTPRPAGYGYTF.

The rearrangement links TRBV19 to TRBJ1-1; D remains ambiguous. Trimming took 3 bases from V and 4 from J, leaving 21 bases between them. Germline lookup yields CDR1 LNHDA and CDR2 SQIVND (reference sequence). CDR3 length equals 17 residues. CDR3 sequence (DNA): TGTGCCAGTAGTATTTCCCCGAACACCGGGAGGTCCACTGAAGCTTTCTTT. Its translation is CASSISPNTGRSTEAFF.

This rearrangement joins TRBV3-1 (or the pseudogene TRBV3-2) to TRBJ2-1, with TRBD2 matching 7 bases. The CDR3 runs to 16 residues. V dropped 4 bases and J dropped 4; count of bases not matched to a gene: 10. Germline V gives CDR1 LGHDT, CDR2 YNNKEL (reference sequence). The CDR3 DNA sequence: TGTGCCAGCAGCCCTAGCGGTCTAACCCAATACAATGAGCAGTTCTTC. The encoded protein is CASSPSGLTQYNEQFF.

V gene TRBV18 combines with J gene TRBJ2-5, with TRBD1 matching over 11 bases. CDR1 KGHSH and CDR2 LQKENI come from the germline V gene. The V segment lost 3 bases and the J segment 5 bases; nucleotides outside the gene matches: 5. The length of the CDR3 is 15 residues. The CDR3: CASSPGQGAGETQYF. In nucleotides, the CDR3 is TGTGCCAGCTCACCCGGACAGGGGGCCGGGGAGACCCAGTACTTC.

The table lists this clone with a few counts. The CDR3 DNA sequence: TGTGCCAGCAGTTTGGGGACTCAAAGTGGTTTCTTT. Protein sequence: CASSLGTQSGFF. The J gene is TRBJ1-1, the V gene TRBV28; D possibly corresponds to TRBD1 (5 bases). V lost 3 bases and J lost 13, with 15 bases in between. Germline V gene data show CDR1 as MDHEN and CDR2 as SYDVKM. The CDR3 covers 12 residues. Variable domain in full (rest from reference TRBV28 and TRBJ1-1): DVKVTQSSRYLVKRTGEKVFLECVQDMDHENMFWYRQDPGLGLRLIYFSYDVKMKEKGDIPEGYSVSREKKERFSLILESASTNQTSMYLCASSLGTQSGFFGQGTRLTVV.

The CDR3 spells CASSEEGYQPQHF. The CDR3 DNA follows: TGTGCCAGCAGTGAAGAGGGGTATCAGCCCCAGCATTTT. V usage is TRBV2 and J usage is TRBJ1-5; D is possibly TRBD1 (5 bases). Trimming stripped 1 base from V and 5 bases from J, with 6 bases between. This CDR3 comprises 13 residues. Per germline, CDR1 SNHLY and CDR2 FYNNEI.

The V call is TRBV7-2, the J call TRBJ1-2, with D possibly TRBD1 on 6 matching bases. The CDR3 is made up of 15 amino acids. Germline V gene sequence: CDR1 SGHTA, CDR2 FQGNSA. With 5 bases removed from V and 6 bases from J, the gap between germline ends came to 19 bases. The CDR3 reads CASSHQTGPNHGYTF. The CDR3 nucleotides are TGTGCCAGCAGCCACCAGACAGGCCCGAACCATGGCTACACCTTC.

Turning to this clone: The identical CDR3 is also encoded by other nucleotide sequences in the sample. The chain employs TRBV12-3 or TRBV12-4 and TRBJ2-7; a weak D match, TRBD2 (6 bases). This CDR3 is 13 amino acids long. Trimming left V 3 bases short and J 1 base short, with 7 bases between. CDR3 coding DNA: TGTGCCAGCAGTTTGGAGGGGTCCTACGAGCAGTACTTC. Encoded protein: CASSLEGSYEQYF.

The chain couples TRBV2 to TRBJ1-5; D call uncertain. V was pared by 2 bases and J by 0 bases, with 5 bases between. CDR1 and CDR2 from the germline V gene are SNHLY and FYNNEI. The length of the CDR3 is 14 residues. In nucleotides, the CDR3 is TGTGCCAGCAGTGAACAGAATAGCAATCAGCCCCAGCATTTT. Its translation: CASSEQNSNQPQHF.

V and J are TRBV2 and TRBJ2-7; 7 bases match TRBD2. V lost 4 bases, J lost 1 base, and 7 bases stayed unmatched. The length of the CDR3 is 15 residues. Germline V gene sequence: CDR1 SNHLY, CDR2 FYNNEI. CDR3 region: CASSVTSGVSYEQYF. CDR3 nucleotides: TGTGCCAGCAGTGTAACGAGCGGGGTATCCTACGAGCAGTACTTC.

This clone occurred a few times. The V and J genes are TRBV7-3 and TRBJ1-5; tentative D call: TRBD1 (6 bases). Trimming left V 8 bases short and J 2 bases short, with 16 bases between. CDR3 length: 15 amino acids. Germline CDR1 is SGHTA and CDR2 is FQGTGA. The CDR3 region has the DNA TGTGCCAGCGGAAACAGGGTCGTGGGCAATCAGCCCCAGCATTTT. This codes for CASGNRVVGNQPQHF.